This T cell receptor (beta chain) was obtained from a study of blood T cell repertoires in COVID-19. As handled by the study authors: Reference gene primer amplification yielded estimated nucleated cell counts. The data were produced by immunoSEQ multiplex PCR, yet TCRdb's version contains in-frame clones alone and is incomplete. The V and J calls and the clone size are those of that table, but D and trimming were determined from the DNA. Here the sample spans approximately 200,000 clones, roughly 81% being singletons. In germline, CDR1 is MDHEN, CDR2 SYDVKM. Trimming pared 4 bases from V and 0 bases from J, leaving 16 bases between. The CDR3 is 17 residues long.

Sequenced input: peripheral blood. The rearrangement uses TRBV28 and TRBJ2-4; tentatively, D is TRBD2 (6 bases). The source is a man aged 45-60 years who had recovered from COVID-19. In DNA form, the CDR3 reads TGTGCCAGCAGTTCACTGGGGGGACGGGTAGCCAAAAACATTCAGTACTTC. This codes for CASSSLGGRVAKNIQYF.